This is a list of T cell receptor beta chains from one sample in a study of blood T cell repertoires in COVID-19. Using immunoSEQ multiplex PCR, the repertoire was profiled, and TCRdb retains in-frame clones only, with some absent. Of about 78,000 clones in the sample, around nine tenths were seen once. Sequenced input: peripheral blood. The receptors originated from a middle-aged man with active or convalescent COVID-19. Both conserved end residues are part of each CDR3. The order of the fields is D gene, V gene, clone size, J gene, CDR3 protein, CDR3 DNA. The D gene is left open where the match is weak. Expanded clones get a size class; other rows say once, few or many, or leave the size out.

d_gene: .
v_gene: TRBV19
abundance: .
j_gene: TRBJ1-3
CDR3aa: CASSRYGGSGNTIYF
CDR3nt: TGTGCCAGTAGTCGATACGGTGGCTCTGGAAACACCATATATTTT

d_gene: TRBD2
v_gene: TRBV28
abundance: .
j_gene: TRBJ2-1
CDR3aa: CASISFSGGASNEQFF
CDR3nt: TGTGCCAGCATTTCTTTTAGCGGGGGGGCCAGCAATGAGCAGTTCTTC

d_gene: TRBD2
v_gene: TRBV13
abundance: .
j_gene: TRBJ2-5
CDR3aa: CASSSTALAGAAETQYF
CDR3nt: TGTGCCAGCAGCTCCACTGCCCTAGCGGGGGCGGCAGAGACCCAGTACTTC

d_gene: TRBD1
v_gene: TRBV10-1
abundance: once
j_gene: TRBJ1-1
CDR3aa: CATKQGVNTEAFF
CDR3nt: TGCGCCACCAAACAGGGGGTGAACACTGAAGCTTTCTTT

d_gene: .
v_gene: TRBV19
abundance: .
j_gene: TRBJ2-6
CDR3aa: CASTPDLISGANVLTF
CDR3nt: TGTGCCAGTACCCCTGATCTAATTTCTGGGGCCAACGTCCTGACTTTC

d_gene: TRBD1
v_gene: TRBV4-3
abundance: .
j_gene: TRBJ2-1
CDR3aa: CASSLGGVSYNEQFF
CDR3nt: TGCGCCAGCAGCCTAGGGGGCGTGAGCTACAATGAGCAGTTCTTC

d_gene: .
v_gene: TRBV2
abundance: .
j_gene: TRBJ2-1
CDR3aa: CASSEYQGSYNEQFF
CDR3nt: TGTGCCAGCAGTGAATATCAGGGTTCCTACAATGAGCAGTTCTTC

d_gene: TRBD1
v_gene: TRBV19
abundance: .
j_gene: TRBJ2-1
CDR3aa: CASSEFRGNEQFF
CDR3nt: TGTGCCAGTAGTGAATTCAGGGGGAATGAGCAGTTCTTC

d_gene: .
v_gene: TRBV30
abundance: .
j_gene: TRBJ2-1
CDR3aa: CAWSVGVPYNEQFF
CDR3nt: TGTGCCTGGAGTGTAGGGGTCCCCTACAATGAGCAGTTCTTC

d_gene: .
v_gene: TRBV7-2
abundance: few
j_gene: TRBJ2-2
CDR3aa: CASTQGFRTGELFF
CDR3nt: TGTGCCAGCACCCAGGGGTTTCGGACCGGGGAGCTGTTTTTT

d_gene: TRBD1
v_gene: TRBV4-3
abundance: .
j_gene: TRBJ2-5
CDR3aa: CASSQGRGLETQYF
CDR3nt: TGCGCCAGCAGCCAAGGCAGGGGGCTGGAGACCCAGTACTTC

d_gene: TRBD1
v_gene: TRBV5-1
abundance: .
j_gene: TRBJ1-3
CDR3aa: CASSSTLTGTGNTIYF
CDR3nt: TGCGCCAGCAGCTCTACACTGACAGGGACTGGAAACACCATATATTTT